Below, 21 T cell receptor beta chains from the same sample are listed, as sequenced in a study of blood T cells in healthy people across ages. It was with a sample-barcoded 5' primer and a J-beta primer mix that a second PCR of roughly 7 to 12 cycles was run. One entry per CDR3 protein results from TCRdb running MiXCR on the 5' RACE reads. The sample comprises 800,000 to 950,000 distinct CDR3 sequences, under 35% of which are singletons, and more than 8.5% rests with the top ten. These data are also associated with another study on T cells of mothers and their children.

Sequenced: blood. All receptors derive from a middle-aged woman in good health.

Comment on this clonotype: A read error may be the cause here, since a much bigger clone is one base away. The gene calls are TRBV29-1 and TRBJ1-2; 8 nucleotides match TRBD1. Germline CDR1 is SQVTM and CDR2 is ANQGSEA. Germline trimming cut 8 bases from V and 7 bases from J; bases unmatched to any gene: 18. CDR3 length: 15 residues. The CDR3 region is CSTLGGTGNFFGYTF. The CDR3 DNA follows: TGCAGCACACTAGGGGGGACAGGCAATTTCTTTGGCTACACCTTC.

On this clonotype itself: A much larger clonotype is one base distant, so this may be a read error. As DNA, the CDR3 is TGTGCCAGCAGCTCTAACTATGGCAACACCTTC. Translating gives CASSSNYGNTF. The chain uses TRBV7-6 and TRBJ1-2; no firm D call. This CDR3 is 11 amino acids long. CDR1 SGHVS and CDR2 FNYEAQ come from the germline V gene.

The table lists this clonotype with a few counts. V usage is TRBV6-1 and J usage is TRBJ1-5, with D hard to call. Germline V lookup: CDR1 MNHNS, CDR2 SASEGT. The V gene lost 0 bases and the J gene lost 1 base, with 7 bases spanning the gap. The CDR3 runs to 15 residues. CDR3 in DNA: TGTGCCAGCAGTGAAGCGCGCGTCAGCAATCAGCCCCAGCATTTT. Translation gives CASSEARVSNQPQHF.

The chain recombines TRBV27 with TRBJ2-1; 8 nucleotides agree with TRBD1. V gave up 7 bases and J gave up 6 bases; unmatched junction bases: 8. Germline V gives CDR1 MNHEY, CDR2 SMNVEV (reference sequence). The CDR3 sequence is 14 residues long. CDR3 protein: CASTFDRGSNEQFF. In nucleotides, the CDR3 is TGTGCCAGCACCTTCGACAGGGGATCCAATGAGCAGTTCTTC.

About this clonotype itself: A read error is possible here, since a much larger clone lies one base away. The CDR3 loop reads CGARLLAAQETQYF. The CDR3, as DNA: TGCGGTGCTAGATTACTAGCGGCCCAAGAGACCCAGTACTTC. This rearrangement joins TRBV20-1 to TRBJ2-5; TRBD2 matches 8 bases. This CDR3 has 14 amino acids. The germline V gene encodes CDR1 DFQATT and CDR2 SNEGSKA (reference sequence).

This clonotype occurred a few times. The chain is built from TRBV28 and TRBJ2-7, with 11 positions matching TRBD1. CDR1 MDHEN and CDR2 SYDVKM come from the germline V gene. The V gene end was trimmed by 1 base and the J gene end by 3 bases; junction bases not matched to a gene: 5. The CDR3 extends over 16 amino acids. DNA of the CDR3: TGTGCCAGCAGTTTATCCGGGACAGGGGGGTTCTACGAGCAGTACTTC. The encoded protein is CASSLSGTGGFYEQYF.

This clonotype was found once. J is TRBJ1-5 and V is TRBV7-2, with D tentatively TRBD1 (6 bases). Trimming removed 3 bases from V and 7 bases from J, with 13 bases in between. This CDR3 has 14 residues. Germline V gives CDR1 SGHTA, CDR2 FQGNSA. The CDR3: CASSFSGEWQPQHF. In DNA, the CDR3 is TGTGCCAGCAGCTTTTCAGGGGAATGGCAGCCCCAGCATTTT.

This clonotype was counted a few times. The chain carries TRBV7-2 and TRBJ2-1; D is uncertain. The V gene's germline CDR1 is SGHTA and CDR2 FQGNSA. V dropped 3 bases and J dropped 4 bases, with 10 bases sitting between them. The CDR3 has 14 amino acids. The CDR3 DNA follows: TGTGCCAGCAGCTTGCCCCCATCGTACAATGAGCAGTTCTTC. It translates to CASSLPPSYNEQFF.

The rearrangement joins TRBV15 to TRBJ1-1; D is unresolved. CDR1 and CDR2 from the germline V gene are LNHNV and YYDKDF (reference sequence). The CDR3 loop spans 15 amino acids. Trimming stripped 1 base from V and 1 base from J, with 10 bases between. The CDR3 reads CATSRGFAGNTEAFF. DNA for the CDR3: TGTGCCACCAGCAGAGGATTTGCAGGGAACACTGAAGCTTTCTTT.

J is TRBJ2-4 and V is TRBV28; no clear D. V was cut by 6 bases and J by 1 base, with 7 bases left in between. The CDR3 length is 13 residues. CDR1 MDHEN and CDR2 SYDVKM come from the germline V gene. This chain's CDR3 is CASRGAAKNIQYF. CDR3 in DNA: TGTGCCAGCAGGGGTGCGGCCAAAAACATTCAGTACTTC.

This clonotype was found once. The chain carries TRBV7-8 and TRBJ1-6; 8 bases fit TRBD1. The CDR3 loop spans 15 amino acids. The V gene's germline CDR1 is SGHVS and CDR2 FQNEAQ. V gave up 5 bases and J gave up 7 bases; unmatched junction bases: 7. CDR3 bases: TGTGCCAGCAGCCTAAAAAGACAGGGGAATTCACCCCTCCACTTT. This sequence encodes CASSLKRQGNSPLHF.

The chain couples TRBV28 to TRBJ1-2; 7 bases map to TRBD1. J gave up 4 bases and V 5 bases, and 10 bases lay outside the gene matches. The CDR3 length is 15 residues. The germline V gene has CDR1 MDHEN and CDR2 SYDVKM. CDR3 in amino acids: CASSPPETGFYGYTF. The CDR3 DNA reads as TGTGCCAGCAGTCCCCCCGAGACAGGGTTCTATGGCTACACCTTC.

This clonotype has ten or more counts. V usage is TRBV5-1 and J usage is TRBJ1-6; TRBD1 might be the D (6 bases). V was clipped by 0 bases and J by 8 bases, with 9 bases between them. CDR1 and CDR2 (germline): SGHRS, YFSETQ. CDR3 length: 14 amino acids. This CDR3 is CASSLGTEDSPLHF. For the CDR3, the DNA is TGCGCCAGCAGCTTGGGGACAGAGGATTCACCCCTCCACTTT.

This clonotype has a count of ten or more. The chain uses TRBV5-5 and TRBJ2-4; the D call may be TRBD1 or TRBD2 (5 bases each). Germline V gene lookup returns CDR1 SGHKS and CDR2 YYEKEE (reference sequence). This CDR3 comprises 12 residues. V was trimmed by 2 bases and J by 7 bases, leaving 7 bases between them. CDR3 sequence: CASSLRGNIQYF. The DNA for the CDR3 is TGTGCCAGCAGCTTACGGGGCAACATTCAGTACTTC.

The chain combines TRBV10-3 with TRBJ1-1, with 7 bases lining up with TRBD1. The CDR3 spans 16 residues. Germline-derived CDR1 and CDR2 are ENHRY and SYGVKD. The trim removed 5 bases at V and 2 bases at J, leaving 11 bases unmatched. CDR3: CAISQTDQGVNTEAFF. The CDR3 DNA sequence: TGTGCCATCAGTCAAACGGACCAGGGGGTCAACACTGAAGCTTTCTTT.

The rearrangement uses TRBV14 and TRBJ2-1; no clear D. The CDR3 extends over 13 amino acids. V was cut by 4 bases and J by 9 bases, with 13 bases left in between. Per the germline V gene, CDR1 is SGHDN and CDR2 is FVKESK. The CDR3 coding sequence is TGTGCCAGCAGCCTCAAGGGCAATAGTGAGCAGTTCTTC. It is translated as CASSLKGNSEQFF.

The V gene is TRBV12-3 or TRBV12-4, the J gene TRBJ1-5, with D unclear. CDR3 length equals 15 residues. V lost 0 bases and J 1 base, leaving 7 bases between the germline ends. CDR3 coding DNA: TGTGCCAGCAGTTTAGCAGGGATGAGCAATCAGCCCCAGCATTTT. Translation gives CASSLAGMSNQPQHF.

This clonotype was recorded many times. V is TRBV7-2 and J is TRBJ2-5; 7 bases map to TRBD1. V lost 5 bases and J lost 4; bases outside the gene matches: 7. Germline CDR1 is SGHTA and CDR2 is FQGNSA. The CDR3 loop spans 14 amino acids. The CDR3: CASSATGAVETQYF. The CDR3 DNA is TGTGCCAGCAGCGCAACAGGGGCTGTAGAGACCCAGTACTTC. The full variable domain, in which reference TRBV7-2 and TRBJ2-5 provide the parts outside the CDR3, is GAGVSQSPSNKVTEKGKDVELRCDPISGHTALYWYRQSLGQGLEFLIYFQGNSAPDKSGLPSDRFSAERTGGSVSTLTIQRTQQEDSAVYLCASSATGAVETQYFGPGTRLLVL.

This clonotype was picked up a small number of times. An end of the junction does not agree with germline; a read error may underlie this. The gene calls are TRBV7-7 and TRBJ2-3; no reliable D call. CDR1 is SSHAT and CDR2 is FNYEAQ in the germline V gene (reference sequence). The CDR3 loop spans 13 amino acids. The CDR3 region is CASSFHQADTQYF. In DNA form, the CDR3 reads TGTGCTAGCAGCTTTCACCAGGCAGATACGCAGTATTTT.

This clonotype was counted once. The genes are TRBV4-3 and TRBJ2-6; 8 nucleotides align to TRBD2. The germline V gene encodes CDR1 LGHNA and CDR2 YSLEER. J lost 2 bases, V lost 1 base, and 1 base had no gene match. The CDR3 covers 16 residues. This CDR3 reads CASSQAGGPGANVLTF. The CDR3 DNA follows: TGCGCCAGCAGCCAAGCGGGGGGGCCTGGGGCCAACGTCCTGACTTTC.

CDR3: CASSSGGGTGANVLTF. The DNA of the CDR3 is TGCGCCAGCAGCTCCGGAGGGGGGACCGGGGCCAACGTCCTGACTTTC. The gene calls are TRBV5-1 and TRBJ2-6; D is tentatively TRBD1 or TRBD2 (6 bases each). Deletions cut 3 bases from V and 4 bases from J, with 14 bases between. The CDR3 loop spans 16 amino acids. Germline V lookup: CDR1 SGHRS, CDR2 YFSETQ.